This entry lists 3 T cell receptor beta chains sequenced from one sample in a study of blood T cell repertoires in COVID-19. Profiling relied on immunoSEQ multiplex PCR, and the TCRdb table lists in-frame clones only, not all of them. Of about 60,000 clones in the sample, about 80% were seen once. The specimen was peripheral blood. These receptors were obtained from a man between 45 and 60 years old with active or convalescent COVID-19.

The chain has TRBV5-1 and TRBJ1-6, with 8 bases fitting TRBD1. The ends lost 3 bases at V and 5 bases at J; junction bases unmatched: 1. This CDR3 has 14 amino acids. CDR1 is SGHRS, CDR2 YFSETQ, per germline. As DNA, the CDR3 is TGCGCCAGCAGCTCGACAGGGGATAATTCACCCCTCCACTTT. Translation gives CASSSTGDNSPLHF.

CDR3 nucleotide sequence: TGTGCCAGCAGCCAAGAAAGACTAGCGGGGGGGCGGCTTGGGACCCAGTACTTC. Translating it yields CASSQERLAGGRLGTQYF. The genes are TRBV3-1 (or the pseudogene TRBV3-2) and TRBJ2-5; the match to TRBD2 covers 14 bases. CDR1 and CDR2 from the germline V gene are LGHDT and YNNKEL (reference sequence). The CDR3 totals 18 residues. Trimming took 0 bases from V and 7 from J; bases not matched to a gene: 10.

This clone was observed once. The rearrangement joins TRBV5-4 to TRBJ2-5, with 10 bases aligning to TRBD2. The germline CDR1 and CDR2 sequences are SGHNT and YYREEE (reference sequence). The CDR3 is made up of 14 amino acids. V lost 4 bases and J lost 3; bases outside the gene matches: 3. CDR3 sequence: CASSKSGGEETQYF. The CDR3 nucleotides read TGTGCCAGCAGCAAAAGCGGGGGGGAAGAGACCCAGTACTTC.